This T cell receptor (beta chain) was found in a study of blood T cell repertoires in COVID-19. Study background: T cells, B-cell-depleted T cells, or PBMCs supplied cDNA or gDNA.

The CDR3 extends over 17 amino acids. The germline gives CDR1 SGHNT, CDR2 YYREEE (reference sequence). The ends lost 1 base at V and 2 bases at J; junction bases unmatched: 5. In the authors' workflow: Counts of nucleated cells, estimated from reference gene primer amplification, were obtained. The method was immunoSEQ multiplex PCR; TCRdb's version includes in-frame clones alone and lacks a portion of them. The V and J calls and clone size come from that table; D and trimming were worked out from the DNA. Of over 150,000 clones listed, more than 65% are singletons. Those enrolled, adults aged roughly 18 to 89 years, came from roughly 22 US areas. Cohorts were based on clinical histories the participants reported.

This chain connects TRBV5-4 to TRBJ2-6, with TRBD1 matching 8 bases. The clonotype comes from a man aged 40-49 years who had recovered from COVID-19. Sequenced sample: PBMCs or T cells enriched from blood (not recorded which). The CDR3 is CASSLLQGATGANVLTF. The DNA for the CDR3 is TGTGCCAGCAGCTTGTTGCAGGGGGCTACTGGGGCCAACGTCCTGACTTTC. Full variable domain (outside the CDR3, taken from reference TRBV5-4 and TRBJ2-6): ETGVTQSPTHLIKTRGQQVTLRCSSQSGHNTVSWYQQALGQGPQFIFQYYREEENGRGNFPPRFSGLQFPNYSSELNVNALELDDSALYLCASSLLQGATGANVLTFGAGSRLTVL.